The sequence of this T cell receptor beta chain was determined in a study of blood T cell repertoires in COVID-19. Across the whole study: From the United States, Italy and Spain came samples of acute and convalescent COVID-19. Nucleic acid was either cDNA or gDNA, and it came from T cells, B-cell-depleted T cells, or PBMCs.

The V gene end was trimmed by 5 bases and the J gene end by 9 bases; junction bases not matched to a gene: 10. The V gene's germline CDR1 is LGHNA and CDR2 YNFKEQ. The CDR3 is 15 amino acids. Authors' processing steps: Estimated nucleated cell counts came from reference gene primer amplification. The table came from immunoSEQ multiplex PCR; TCRdb's copy has only in-frame clones and leaves some out. V and J calls and clone size are copied from that table; D and trimming were computed from the DNA. This table holds 250,000 or so clones, around 86% found once. This receptor was taken from a woman between 40 and 50 years old who had recovered from COVID-19. The chain joins TRBV4-2 to TRBJ2-1; 10 bases line up with TRBD1. Sequenced material: peripheral blood. CDR3 sequence reads: CASSADGTGVGEQFF. The CDR3, as DNA: TGTGCCAGCAGCGCCGACGGGACAGGGGTCGGTGAGCAGTTCTTC.